This T cell receptor (beta chain) was captured by sequencing in a study of tumor-infiltrating lymphocytes in primary liver carcinoma. This clonotype rates as large (0.1 to 1%). Reverse transcription of around 500 ng total RNA with a constant-region primer produced TCR beta cDNA. Three rounds of nested multiplex PCR with slightly modified ARM-PCR produced TCR beta libraries. TRBV1-TRBV30 forward and Cbeta reverse primers drove the first two roughly 10-cycle rounds. Each CDR3 protein is one row after TCRdb ran MiXCR on the multiplex PCR reads. This sample has 25,000 to 35,000 distinct CDR3 sequences, with over 60% found just once. The CDR3 contains 14 residues. Trimming removed 3 bases from V and 5 bases from J, with 11 bases in between. Germline V gives CDR1 MNHNS, CDR2 SASEGT. Co-extraction of RNA and DNA was performed on about 18-30 mg of unsorted bulk tissue.

The sample consisted of liver tumor tissue from sampling region 5. Subset: tumor region T5, tumor centre. This receptor was identified in a man aged 35 to 55 with primary liver carcinoma and hepatitis B virus infection. The chain carries TRBV6-1 and TRBJ1-5, with D possibly being TRBD1 (5 bases). The CDR3 reads CASSEGESDQPQHF. The CDR3 bases are TGTGCCAGCAGTGAGGGGGAGTCGGATCAGCCCCAGCATTTT.